Below, 10 T cell receptor beta chains from the same sample are listed, as sequenced in a study of regulatory T cells in long-lasting Graves disease. For TCR beta, libraries came from iRepertoire HTBI primers and Arm-PCR of CDR3 regions. TCRdb redid the calling of the multiplex PCR reads with MiXCR, one entry per CDR3 protein. Of more than 650,000 distinct CDR3 sequences in the sample, 30% were seen once. Time point of the sample: persistent/refractory GD, antithyroid drugs over 5 years with positive TRAb. RNA from PBMCs was the source of the TCR library. The sequenced sample was peripheral blood mononuclear cells (PBMCs), obtained when the disease was refractory, from a patient treated with antithyroid drugs. The source of these receptors is a female donor with Graves disease.

This clonotype was counted many times. The V gene is TRBV20-1, the J gene TRBJ2-7; TRBD1 matches at 7 bases. The CDR3 covers 12 residues. J lost 3 bases, V lost 5 bases, and 4 bases had no gene match. Germline V gene lookup returns CDR1 DFQATT and CDR2 SNEGSKA (reference sequence). DNA of the CDR3: TGCAGTGCTGCCGGGACAGACTACGAGCAGTACTTC. Translation: CSAAGTDYEQYF.

This clonotype was seen ten or more times. The chain links TRBV28 to TRBJ1-5; the D is unclear. The CDR3 length is 16 residues. The germline V gene encodes CDR1 MDHEN and CDR2 SYDVKM. The germline V and J ends were trimmed by 7 bases and 4 bases, with 20 bases remaining between them. The CDR3, as DNA: TGTGCCAGCACCCTGCCTGGTGCAAACCTTAATCAGCCCCAGCATTTT. As protein: CASTLPGANLNQPQHF.

The chain is built from TRBV6-1 and TRBJ1-2; 9 bases line up with TRBD1. Trimming cost V 9 bases and J 0 bases; bases outside gene matches: 2. Germline assignment: CDR1 MNHNS and CDR2 SASEGT. This CDR3 has 13 amino acids. The CDR3 spells CASRTGANYGYTF. DNA for the CDR3: TGTGCCAGTAGGACAGGGGCTAACTATGGCTACACCTTC.

V is TRBV7-8 and J is TRBJ1-1, with 9 bases identical to TRBD1. The V segment lost 4 bases and the J segment 4 bases; nucleotides outside the gene matches: 7. This CDR3 has 15 amino acids. CDR1 and CDR2 from the germline V gene are SGHVS and FQNEAQ. The CDR3 loop reads CASSSDRGGTTEAFF. The DNA for the CDR3 is TGTGCCAGCAGCTCGGACAGGGGCGGTACCACTGAAGCTTTCTTT.

This clonotype was seen ten or more times. The chain uses TRBV12-3 or TRBV12-4 and TRBJ2-1; perhaps TRBD2 as D (5 bases). This CDR3 is 14 amino acids long. V was shortened by 8 bases and J by 3 bases, with 14 bases between the two germline ends. In nucleotides, the CDR3 is TGTGCCAGCCTCGGGGTAGGCCTCTACAATGAGCAGTTCTTC. Translation: CASLGVGLYNEQFF.

This chain connects TRBV28 to TRBJ2-7; TRBD1 matches at 8 bases. Trimming removed 6 bases from V and 7 bases from J; junction bases left unmatched: 11. Germline V gene data show CDR1 as MDHEN and CDR2 as SYDVKM. The CDR3 length is 14 residues. CDR3 bases: TGTGCCAGCAGACTCGGGACAGGCATCGGGGAGCAGTACTTC. It is translated as CASRLGTGIGEQYF.

This clonotype turned up a few times. The chain carries TRBV2 and TRBJ2-1, with 8 bases aligning to TRBD1. CDR3 length: 15 residues. The germline gives CDR1 SNHLY, CDR2 FYNNEI. V gave up 6 bases and J gave up 7 bases; unmatched junction bases: 11. CDR3 amino acids: CASSLGLTGDNEQFF. CDR3 DNA: TGTGCCAGCAGCTTAGGACTGACAGGGGATAATGAGCAGTTCTTC.

This clonotype was observed a handful of times. The V and J genes are TRBV20-1 and TRBJ1-2; maybe TRBD1 (6 bases). The CDR3 consists of 12 residues. V lost 5 bases and J lost 1, with 8 bases in between. In germline, CDR1 is DFQATT, CDR2 SNEGSKA (reference sequence). CDR3 bases: TGCAGTGCTGGACAGCGTAACTATGGCTACACCTTC. Its protein is CSAGQRNYGYTF.

This clonotype was seen ten or more times. This chain links TRBV12-3 or TRBV12-4 with TRBJ1-5; D gene ambiguous. V was pared by 1 base and J by 7 bases, with 14 bases between. CDR3 length: 15 amino acids. CDR3 residues: CASSLGGLPQQPQHF. CDR3 nucleotide sequence: TGTGCCAGCAGTTTAGGCGGACTACCCCAACAGCCCCAGCATTTT.

This clonotype was recorded at least ten times. DNA of the CDR3: TGTGCCAGCAGAGAAGGCGGGAGTGACGGGGAGCTGTTTTTT. Translated: CASREGGSDGELFF. The J gene is TRBJ2-2, the V gene TRBV12-3 or TRBV12-4; TRBD2 matches 7 bases. Trimming at V came to 6 bases and at J to 7 bases, leaving 8 bases not matched to a gene. The CDR3 consists of 14 residues.